What follows is one T cell receptor (beta chain) and its context. The antigen is unknown. The sample originates from a study of CXCR3-negative and CXCR3-positive naive CD8 T cells. Turning to the study itself: Each library gave roughly 1.6 +/- 0.3 million of roughly 130 million TRB reads. Notes on the study in general: Naive subsets did not differ in surface CD5, and the authors estimated TCR strength using properties of the TRB CDR3. TRB CDR3 hydrophobicity was greater in CXCR3-positive naive cells than in CXCR3-negative naive cells.

This CDR3 has 14 amino acids. Germline assignment: CDR1 MDHEN and CDR2 SYDVKM. It was by 5' RACE with UMI labels that the TRB cDNA libraries were prepared. From its re-call of the 5' RACE reads, TCRdb lists each CDR3 protein once, without DNA. The sample includes some 120,000 distinct CDR3 sequences. The sequenced sample was naive CXCR3+ CD8+ T cells from blood. The subset was: CD45RO-CCR7+CD27+CD95- naive CD8+ T cells expressing CXCR3 (TNR3+). The sequence derives from a human donor in good health. Some clones in this sample may be carry-over from other donors' samples. The chain links TRBV28 to TRBJ2-7; the D gene TCRdb calls, TRBD1, cannot be checked with no DNA. CDR3 region: CASSLSVSGGEQYF.